This TCR beta chain was captured in a study of T-cell reconstitution after alpha-beta-depleted transplantation in children. The study, taken as a whole, reports: T-cell counts and diversity were attributed mostly to newly produced T cells one year after transplant. Several hundred expanded graft clones reportedly supplied alpha-beta T cells about two months after transplant. For some patients, TCRbeta diversity was high at day 60 because of recipient T cells and thymic progenitors that survived.

This clonotype showed up just a few times. Its target is not known. V gave up 7 bases and J gave up 5 bases; unmatched junction bases: 14. The CDR3 loop spans 16 amino acids. Unique molecular identifiers were used to barcode this TCRbeta library. TCRdb independently ran MiXCR on the PCR reads; one entry per CDR3 protein. The sample lists about 540,000 distinct CDR3 sequences, more than 20% occurring once. The origin of this receptor is a boy less than two years old with Wiskott-Aldrich syndrome, due to receive a stem cell transplant. The chain links TRBV12-3 or TRBV12-4 to TRBJ1-1, with TRBD1 matching 9 bases. The sequenced sample was PBMCs, obtained before TCRalphabeta/CD19-depleted stem cell transplant. The CDR3 loop reads CASTPMGQGSRTEAFF. In DNA form, the CDR3 reads TGTGCCAGCACCCCCATGGGACAGGGCTCAAGGACTGAAGCTTTCTTT.